This T cell receptor beta chain was recorded in a study of siplizumab effects on memory and regulatory T cells. Points from the study as a whole: Siplizumab cultures yielded proliferating Tregs whose suppressive function was not confirmed. Of the proliferating CD4+ or CD8+ clones, roughly 75-96% lacked a naive or memory phenotype that could be assigned.

The protocol was immunoSEQ multiplex PCR, while the TCRdb copy is restricted to in-frame clones and leaves out a portion. The sample lists around 65,000 clones, 79% occurring once. As to this clone: Its antigen remains unknown.

Looked up from germline, CDR1 is SGHTA and CDR2 is FQGNSA. This CDR3 is built from 14 residues. Trimming took 5 bases from V and 3 from J; bases not matched to a gene: 4. Specimen: memory CD4+ T cells sorted from blood. This chain uses TRBV7-2 with TRBJ1-3; 7 bases are shared with TRBD1. The receptor was derived from a human donor in good health. The CDR3: CASSQGGGGNTIYF. Written as DNA, the CDR3 is TGTGCCAGCAGCCAGGGGGGAGGTGGAAACACCATATATTTT.